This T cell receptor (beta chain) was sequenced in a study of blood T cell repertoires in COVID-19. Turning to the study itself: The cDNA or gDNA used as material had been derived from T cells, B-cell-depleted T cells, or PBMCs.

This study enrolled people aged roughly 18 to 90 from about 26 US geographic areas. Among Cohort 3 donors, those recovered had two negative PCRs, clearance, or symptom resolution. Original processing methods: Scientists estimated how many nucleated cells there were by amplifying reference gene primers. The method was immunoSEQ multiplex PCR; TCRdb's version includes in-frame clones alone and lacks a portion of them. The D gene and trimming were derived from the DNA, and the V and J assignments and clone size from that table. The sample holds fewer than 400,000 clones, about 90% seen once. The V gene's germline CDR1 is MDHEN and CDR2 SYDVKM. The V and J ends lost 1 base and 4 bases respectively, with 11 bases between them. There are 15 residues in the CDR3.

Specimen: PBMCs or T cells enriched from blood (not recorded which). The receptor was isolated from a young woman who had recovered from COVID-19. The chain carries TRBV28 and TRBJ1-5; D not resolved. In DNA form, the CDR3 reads TGTGCCAGCAGTTTATTATTGCAGTTTAATCAGCCCCAGCATTTT. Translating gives CASSLLLQFNQPQHF.